Listed here are 20 T cell receptor beta chains from one sample, sequenced in a study of T cell repertoires in cytomegalovirus infection (dated by TCRdb to between 2018 and 2020). Sequencing instrument: Illumina HiSeq 1500. TCRdb applied fastp at Q25 and MiXCR to the public reads, then kept only in-frame beta chains. Every entry covers one CDR3 protein and lists the most common genes and DNA from its rows. This sample comprises under 350,000 distinct CDR3 sequences, over 7.5% of them detected only once. The ten largest clones capture roughly 4% of the sample. The material sequenced was PBMCs. The receptors here all came from a human donor in good health (CMV status not recorded). Some clones in this sample may be carry-over from other donors' samples.

This clonotype has at least ten counts. J is TRBJ1-1 and V is TRBV7-9; a weak D match, TRBD1 (6 bases). The ends were cut back, 7 bases at V and 6 bases at J, with 9 bases in the middle. The germline V gene has CDR1 SEHNR and CDR2 FQNEAQ (reference sequence). The CDR3 contains 11 residues. The CDR3: CASIEGAEAFF. CDR3 in DNA: TGTGCCAGCATAGAGGGGGCTGAAGCTTTCTTT. The full variable domain, completed using reference TRBV7-9 and TRBJ1-1, is DTGVSQNPRHKITKRGQNVTFRCDPISEHNRLYWYRQTLGQGPEFLTYFQNEAQLEKSRLLSDRFSAERPKGSFSTLEIQRTEQGDSAMYLCASIEGAEAFFGQGTRLTVV.

This clonotype was seen many times. The chain employs TRBV7-2 and TRBJ1-1; D unclear. Trimming cost V 9 bases and J 0 bases, with 17 bases left between them. The CDR3 covers 15 residues. Germline CDR1 reads SGHTA; CDR2 reads FQGNSA. Here the CDR3 reads CASEKNPVMNTEAFF. CDR3 nucleotide sequence: TGTGCCAGTGAGAAGAATCCTGTAATGAACACTGAAGCTTTCTTT.

This clonotype was seen many times. The chain carries TRBV27 and TRBJ2-1; 14 nucleotides agree with TRBD2. The CDR3 consists of 16 residues. In germline, CDR1 is MNHEY, CDR2 SMNVEV (reference sequence). V shed 2 bases, J shed 7 bases, and the junction held 4 bases outside the gene matches. In nucleotides, the CDR3 is TGTGCCAGCAGTTTAAGGACTAGCGGGGGGTTAAATGAGCAGTTCTTC. Its translation: CASSLRTSGGLNEQFF.

This clonotype was counted at least ten times. V is TRBV7-2 and J is TRBJ2-7; D ambiguous. The V and J ends lost 7 bases and 4 bases respectively, with 17 bases between them. The CDR3 extends over 14 amino acids. Germline V gives CDR1 SGHTA, CDR2 FQGNSA. Here the CDR3 DNA reads TGTGCCAGCACCCACCGAACTCTGCTATACGAGCAGTACTTC. Translated, it gives CASTHRTLLYEQYF.

This clonotype was seen ten or more times. The chain is built from TRBV18 and TRBJ2-7; D gene uncertain. This CDR3 spans 13 amino acids. Trimming took off 2 bases at V and 3 bases at J, with 8 bases between the two ends. Germline V CDR1 and CDR2: KGHSH, LQKENI. CDR3 DNA: TGTGCCAGCTCACCAGACGCAGGCTACGAGCAGTACTTC. Residues: CASSPDAGYEQYF.

This chain links TRBV4-1 with TRBJ1-2; no firm D call. CDR3 length: 16 residues. Trimming cost V 4 bases and J 1 base, with 16 bases left between them. The germline V gene encodes CDR1 MGHRA and CDR2 YSYEKL. The CDR3 nucleotides read TGCGCCAGCAGCCCATCCACCGACCGAAATAACTATGGCTACACCTTC. Protein: CASSPSTDRNNYGYTF.

This clonotype was observed a handful of times. V gene TRBV7-9 combines with J gene TRBJ1-1, with TRBD1 as a possible D gene (5 bases). The CDR3 covers 14 residues. With 1 base removed from V and 8 bases from J, the gap between germline ends came to 14 bases. Germline V gene lookup returns CDR1 SEHNR and CDR2 FQNEAQ (reference sequence). The CDR3 bases are TGTGCCAGCAGCTTAGAGGGGCAGAGCCACGAAGCTTTCTTT. Its protein product is CASSLEGQSHEAFF.

This clonotype has a handful of counts. The rearrangement joins TRBV12-3 or TRBV12-4 to TRBJ2-1, with a weak D call TRBD2 (5 bases). Trimming shortened V by 3 bases and J by 6 bases, and 15 bases separated the two germline ends. This CDR3 has 15 amino acids. CDR3 amino acids: CASSLDSTRGNEQFF. In DNA form, the CDR3 reads TGTGCCAGCAGTTTGGATTCGACCCGGGGCAATGAGCAGTTCTTC.

This clonotype was recorded many times. This sequence joins TRBV7-6 and TRBJ1-4, with D perhaps matching TRBD1 (5 bases). The CDR3 is 18 amino acids. Trimming shortened V by 5 bases and J by 1 base, and 20 bases separated the two germline ends. Germline CDR1 SGHVS, CDR2 FNYEAQ. The CDR3 reads CASSAWTQGQGTNEKLFF. CDR3 DNA: TGTGCCAGCAGCGCCTGGACTCAAGGGCAGGGAACTAATGAAAAACTGTTTTTT.

Ten or more counts support this clonotype. The chain uses TRBV12-3 or TRBV12-4 and TRBJ1-2; D call uncertain. CDR3 length: 12 residues. Trimming removed 7 bases from V and 6 bases from J, with 12 bases in between. Written as DNA, the CDR3 is TGTGCCAGCACCATCGGGCCAAATGGCTACACCTTC. Its protein is CASTIGPNGYTF.

The chain links TRBV10-3 to TRBJ1-2; maybe TRBD1 (5 bases). CDR3 length: 13 residues. Trimming cost V 10 bases and J 4 bases, with 16 bases left between them. Germline V gene data show CDR1 as ENHRY and CDR2 as SYGVKD. The CDR3 region is CATFREFGYGYTF. In nucleotides, the CDR3 is TGTGCCACCTTCAGGGAATTTGGCTATGGCTACACCTTC.

This clonotype was detected many times. The chain joins TRBV7-2 to TRBJ1-6; D is unclear. The CDR3 is 15 residues long. Trimming shortened V by 1 base and J by 14 bases, and 18 bases separated the two germline ends. The germline CDR1 and CDR2 sequences are SGHTA and FQGNSA. The CDR3 DNA reads TGTGCCAGCAGCTTAGAGGTCGCAGTCCTGTCTTCCCTCCACTTT. Its protein is CASSLEVAVLSSLHF.

This clonotype was detected a few times. Here the CDR3 DNA reads TGCAGTGCTAGAGATCAACGAGGCCTAGAGACCCAGTACTTC. Translating it yields CSARDQRGLETQYF. The V and J genes are TRBV20-1 and TRBJ2-5; D not resolved. The CDR3 has 14 amino acids. The V end was cut by 0 bases, the J end by 4 bases, with 12 bases between. The germline gives CDR1 DFQATT, CDR2 SNEGSKA (reference sequence).

The V gene is TRBV9, the J gene TRBJ2-1; unclear D gene. CDR1 is SGDLS, CDR2 YYNGEE, per germline. The V end was cut by 0 bases, the J end by 10 bases, with 14 bases between. The CDR3 is 14 amino acids. CDR3 sequence reads: CASSVGVGFTEQFF. Written as DNA, the CDR3 is TGTGCCAGCAGCGTAGGGGTGGGGTTTACAGAGCAGTTCTTC.

This clonotype was counted only a few times. The chain links TRBV29-1 to TRBJ2-7; 9 bases line up with TRBD1. CDR3 length: 12 amino acids. Trimming removed 6 bases from V and 2 bases from J; junction bases left unmatched: 2. CDR1 and CDR2 (germline): SQVTM, ANQGSEA. The CDR3 sequence: CSVWDRAYEQYF. The CDR3 nucleotides are TGCAGCGTCTGGGACAGGGCCTACGAGCAGTACTTC.

This clonotype was seen more than once but under ten times. The V gene is TRBV4-2, the J gene TRBJ1-3, with D hard to call. Trimming removed 0 bases from V and 8 bases from J, with 23 bases in between. The CDR3 length is 18 residues. The germline V gene encodes CDR1 LGHNA and CDR2 YNFKEQ. The CDR3: CASSQDYKLGVGADTIYF. In nucleotides, the CDR3 is TGTGCCAGCAGCCAAGATTATAAGTTAGGAGTGGGCGCGGACACCATATATTTT.

This clonotype has a count of ten or more. The genes are TRBV4-3 and TRBJ2-3, with D maybe TRBD2 (7 bases). V lost 0 bases and J 2 bases, leaving 15 bases between the germline ends. Looked up from germline, CDR1 is LGHNA and CDR2 is YSLEER. This CDR3 is 17 amino acids long. CDR3 residues: CASSQDGRGLYTDTQYF. The DNA of the CDR3 is TGCGCCAGCAGCCAAGATGGGCGGGGGCTCTACACAGATACGCAGTATTTT.

The rearrangement uses TRBV7-2 and TRBJ2-7, with TRBD2 identical over 13 bases. Germline V gene sequence: CDR1 SGHTA, CDR2 FQGNSA. Trimming at V came to 6 bases and at J to 4 bases, leaving 3 bases not matched to a gene. The CDR3 spans 14 residues. CDR3 nucleotides: TGTGCCAGCAGATCGACTAGCGGGGGGTACGAGCAGTACTTC. It is translated as CASRSTSGGYEQYF.

About this clonotype: This may be a read error, as it is one base from a much larger clone. This chain uses TRBV18 with TRBJ1-1; perhaps TRBD1 as D (5 bases). The CDR3 loop spans 14 amino acids. The germline CDR1 and CDR2 sequences are KGHSH and LQKENI. CDR3 residues: CASTPFRQGNEAFF. The CDR3 DNA follows: TGTGCCAGCACACCGTTCAGGCAGGGTAATGAAGCTTTCTTT.

This sequence joins TRBV19 and TRBJ2-5, with 11 bases matching TRBD2. CDR1 is LNHDA and CDR2 is SQIVND in the germline V gene (reference sequence). Trimming cost V 6 bases and J 5 bases; bases outside gene matches: 8. The CDR3 contains 15 residues. The CDR3 DNA reads TGTGCCAGTAGACGGAAGGCTAGCGGGGGGGAGACCCAGTACTTC. Its translation: CASRRKASGGETQYF.